The following is a T cell receptor beta chain sequence with its context. Its antigen is as yet unknown. Each CDR3 protein is one row after TCRdb ran MiXCR on the 5' RACE reads. The table lists hundreds of thousands of distinct CDR3 sequences, 6% to 8% of them singletons. These data belong to a study of identical twins. Study-level points and caveats: The models systematically underestimated how much out-of-frame TCR alpha was shared in monozygotic twins. Abundant beta clonotypes from cord blood bore fewer insertions; memory repertoires lacked this pattern.

The germline V gene encodes CDR1 SEHNR and CDR2 FQNEAQ (reference sequence). CDR3 length: 14 residues. J was trimmed by 6 bases and V by 2 bases; bases with no gene match: 4. These same data were also listed under a study on yellow fever vaccine responses in identical twins.

This receptor was obtained from a woman aged 18-29 years in good health. This chain joins TRBV7-9 and TRBJ2-3, with 8 bases identical to TRBD2. Sequencing was performed on CD8+ T cells sorted from blood. In nucleotides, the CDR3 is TGTGCCAGCAGCTTATCGGGGGGGATGGATACGCAGTATTTT. Protein sequence: CASSLSGGMDTQYF.